The clone carrying this T cell receptor beta chain was observed at least ten times. Amplified TCR beta CDR3 regions derived from RNA transcripts. First-round RT-PCR targeting the TCR CDR3 was performed with the HTBI primer set. From the multiplex PCR reads, TCRdb called clonotypes with MiXCR, one entry per CDR3 protein. Of around 300,000 distinct CDR3 sequences in the sample, less than 15% were seen once. The V gene's germline CDR1 is MNHNS and CDR2 SASEGT. CDR3 length equals 15 residues. With V trimmed by 9 bases and J by 1 base, 11 bases remained unmatched. The sample originates from a study of T cells in Graves' hyperthyroidism and ophthalmopathy. Overall study context: Specimen type is peripheral blood, collected at initial diagnosis prior to any treatment.

The chain is built from TRBV6-1 and TRBJ2-5; TRBD1 aligns across 7 bases. The specimen was blood. The TCR was taken from a woman aged 25 to 39 with Graves' hyperthyroidism that later progressed to Graves' ophthalmopathy. This CDR3 is CASTGATTGQETQYF. CDR3 nucleotide sequence: TGTGCCAGTACAGGGGCAACGACAGGCCAAGAGACCCAGTACTTC.